This TCR beta chain appears in the sequencing data of a study of identifying expanded T cells in peripheral blood. As for this clone: What it binds is not known.

Overall study findings and caveats: Approximately 2-week clone count variance significantly increased as total template count grew. About 1.3 clones differed between technical replicates, versus around 15 and 19 over time.

No infections or other immune events were documented during collection. Here immunoSEQ multiplex PCR was the method, and the copy in TCRdb shows in-frame clones only, minus some. The sample has 91,000 or so clones; 88% are singletons. Germline-derived CDR1 and CDR2 are SEHNR and FQNEAQ (reference sequence). The CDR3 totals 15 residues. Trimming took 1 base from V and 3 from J, leaving 11 bases between them. This chain connects TRBV7-9 to TRBJ2-3; the D gene is possibly TRBD2 (6 bases). Sequenced sample: blood. This receptor was identified in a person aged 18 to 69 in good health. The CDR3 sequence: CASSLGRGYTDTQYF. In DNA, the CDR3 is TGTGCCAGCAGCTTAGGTCGGGGGTATACAGATACGCAGTATTTT.